The 2 T cell receptor beta chains listed next were all sequenced from one sample in a study of response to subunit inactivated influenza vaccine. TCRdb used MiXCR to reprocess the RT-PCR reads, holding one entry per CDR3 protein. The table lists about 650,000 distinct CDR3 sequences, around 15% of them singletons. This specimen was PBMCs from blood, taken approximately 15 days before vaccination. The receptors stem from a man between 45 and 60 years old who received an inactivated influenza vaccine.

This clonotype was observed a few times. The rearrangement uses TRBV10-3 and TRBJ1-2; TRBD1 is a possible D gene (5 bases). Germline V gene lookup returns CDR1 ENHRY and CDR2 SYGVKD. Trimming left V 4 bases short and J 5 bases short, with 11 bases between. The CDR3 is 13 residues long. The CDR3 DNA sequence: TGTGCCATCAGTGCTGGGACTATTTATGGCTACACCTTC. Translated: CAISAGTIYGYTF.

The rearrangement uses TRBV11-2 and TRBJ2-2; either TRBD1 or TRBD2 may supply D (7 bases each). Germline V gene sequence: CDR1 SGHAT, CDR2 FQNNGV. Trimming cost V 5 bases and J 1 base, with 17 bases left between them. The CDR3 has 17 residues. Here the CDR3 reads CASSRRGGPLNTGELFF. CDR3 in DNA: TGTGCCAGCAGCCGCAGGGGGGGCCCTTTGAACACCGGGGAGCTGTTTTTT.